The 16 T cell receptor beta chains below come from one sample, sequenced in a study of cytomegalovirus exposure and HLA in healthy donors. The PCR ran on 60 Vbeta and 13 Jbeta primers. Libraries were prepared by immunoSEQ multiplex PCR; TCRdb keeps only in-frame clonotypes and omits some of them. This table holds approximately 120,000 clones, 76% found once. The specimen sequenced was PBMCs. Receptor source: a man aged 50 or older in good health and CMV-seronegative.

The rearrangement uses TRBV10-3 and TRBJ2-7; 7 bases are a match to TRBD1. This CDR3 spans 13 amino acids. Germline-derived CDR1 and CDR2 are ENHRY and SYGVKD. V lost 10 bases to trimming and J lost 1 base; unmatched junction nucleotides: 7. In DNA form, the CDR3 reads TGTGCCAATCGGGACAGCACTTCCTACGAGCAGTACTTC. Translated, it gives CANRDSTSYEQYF.

The V gene is TRBV7-3, the J gene TRBJ2-5; D is possibly TRBD2 (6 bases). The CDR3 runs 14 residues. CDR1 and CDR2 from the germline V gene are SGHTA and FQGTGA. Trimming removed 5 bases from V and 7 bases from J, with 17 bases in between. The CDR3 region is CASSPGDFGGTQYF. In nucleotides, the CDR3 is TGTGCCAGCAGCCCCGGGGACTTCGGGGGGACCCAGTACTTC.

V gene TRBV5-1 combines with J gene TRBJ2-3; 10 positions match TRBD1. CDR3 length: 13 residues. Germline V lookup: CDR1 SGHRS, CDR2 YFSETQ. The V segment lost 5 bases and the J segment 8 bases; nucleotides outside the gene matches: 5. In DNA, the CDR3 is TGCGCCAGCAGAGACAGGGGGCAAGGTACGCAGTATTTT. The encoded protein is CASRDRGQGTQYF.

The chain combines TRBV10-3 with TRBJ2-1, with a weak D call TRBD2 (6 bases). The CDR3 length is 15 residues. The germline V gene has CDR1 ENHRY and CDR2 SYGVKD. Trimming stripped 2 bases from V and 10 bases from J, with 18 bases between. DNA for the CDR3: TGTGCCATCAGTGAGGCGGGGCGGGGAGTTGGCGAGCAGTTCTTC. Amino acids: CAISEAGRGVGEQFF.

This CDR3 reads CASSRKSKHSHRLAGYSYEQYV. CDR3 sequence (DNA): TGTGCCAGCAGCAGGAAGAGTAAACATAGTCACCGACTAGCGGGCTACTCCTACGAGCAGTACGTC. The chain is built from TRBV21-1 and TRBJ2-7; the table's TRBD2 call for D was not verified on the DNA. TRBV21-1 is noted as a pseudogene. The CDR3 runs 22 residues.

J is TRBJ2-4 and V is TRBV2; D possibly corresponds to TRBD2 (5 bases). Trimming removed 8 bases at V and 0 bases at J, with 8 bases between. This CDR3 has 13 amino acids. Germline V gives CDR1 SNHLY, CDR2 FYNNEI. The CDR3 sequence: CASGGLAKNIQYF. The DNA for the CDR3 is TGTGCCAGCGGAGGCCTAGCCAAAAACATTCAGTACTTC.

Only a few counts were recorded for this clone. The CDR3 region has the DNA TGTGCCAGCAGCCTAATGGAGGCACAAGAGACCCAGTACTTC. This translates into CASSLMEAQETQYF. V gene TRBV6-5 combines with J gene TRBJ2-5; a possible D gene is TRBD2 (5 bases). Germline CDR1 reads MNHEY; CDR2 reads SVGAGI. CDR3 length equals 14 residues. V shed 6 bases and J shed 2 bases, with 13 bases lying between them.

V and J are TRBV13 and TRBJ2-5; 10 positions agree with TRBD2. This CDR3 has 15 amino acids. Germline V CDR1 and CDR2: PRHDT, FYEKMQ (reference sequence). V shed 0 bases and J 5 bases; nucleotides not matched to a gene: 3. Here the CDR3 DNA reads TGTGCCAGCAGCTTAGGAGCGGGGGGGCGGGAGACCCAGTACTTC. Residues: CASSLGAGGRETQYF.

This clone was detected a few times. The V and J genes are TRBV4-1 and TRBJ1-3; 9 positions agree with TRBD1. CDR3 length: 18 residues. Germline V gene data show CDR1 as MGHRA and CDR2 as YSYEKL. Losses at the gene ends were 4 bases for V and 2 bases for J; bases not matched to a gene: 12. The DNA for the CDR3 is TGCGCCAGCAGCCCAGTTAGGGACAGGGCGAACCCTGGAAACACCATATATTTT. Translated, it gives CASSPVRDRANPGNTIYF.

The J gene is TRBJ2-1, the V gene TRBV10-3, with 9 positions matching TRBD1. The length of the CDR3 is 15 residues. Germline lookup yields CDR1 ENHRY and CDR2 SYGVKD. Unmatched junction bases numbered 10, after V lost 7 bases and J lost 6 bases. CDR3 loop: CAITMGQGRLNEQFF. The DNA for the CDR3 is TGTGCCATCACTATGGGACAGGGAAGGCTCAATGAGCAGTTCTTC.

The genes are TRBV28 and TRBJ1-1, with 11 bases aligning to TRBD1. The germline CDR1 and CDR2 sequences are MDHEN and SYDVKM. The ends lost 7 bases at V and 7 bases at J; junction bases unmatched: 5. This CDR3 has 13 residues. CDR3 sequence: CASKGQGGGEAFF. The CDR3 DNA follows: TGTGCCAGCAAGGGACAGGGGGGTGGTGAAGCTTTCTTT. The full variable domain, rest sourced from reference TRBV28 and TRBJ1-1, is DVKVTQSSRYLVKRTGEKVFLECVQDMDHENMFWYRQDPGLGLRLIYFSYDVKMKEKGDIPEGYSVSREKKERFSLILESASTNQTSMYLCASKGQGGGEAFFGQGTRLTVV.

J is TRBJ1-3 and V is TRBV7-2; D possibly corresponds to TRBD1 (5 bases). The germline V and J ends were trimmed by 5 bases and 7 bases, with 6 bases remaining between them. Germline V gene sequence: CDR1 SGHTA, CDR2 FQGNSA. The CDR3 contains 11 residues. The DNA for the CDR3 is TGTGCCAGCAGCCGGGGGAACACCATATATTTT. It translates to CASSRGNTIYF.

The rearrangement links TRBV10-3 to TRBJ1-1, with 10 bases lining up with TRBD1. With V trimmed by 4 bases and J by 3 bases, 8 bases remained unmatched. The CDR3 runs 16 residues. From germline, CDR1 is ENHRY and CDR2 SYGVKD. The CDR3 protein is CAISGGQGKHYTEAFF. CDR3 coding DNA: TGTGCCATCAGTGGGGGACAGGGGAAACATTACACTGAAGCTTTCTTT.

This clone was seen a few times. This chain joins TRBV2 and TRBJ2-3; 14 bases line up with TRBD2. V lost 6 bases and J lost 6; bases outside the gene matches: 5. Germline assignment: CDR1 SNHLY and CDR2 FYNNEI. This CDR3 spans 15 amino acids. Here the CDR3 reads CASRGTSGGMDTQYF. Written as DNA, the CDR3 is TGTGCCAGCAGGGGGACTAGCGGGGGTATGGATACGCAGTATTTT.

This chain links TRBV28 with TRBJ1-2, with a weak D call TRBD1 (6 bases). V lost 6 bases to trimming and J lost 2 bases, with 13 bases between them. The CDR3 runs 14 residues. Germline assignment: CDR1 MDHEN and CDR2 SYDVKM. CDR3 region: CASSSRGLNYGYTF. The CDR3, as DNA: TGTGCCAGCAGCTCGAGGGGGTTAAACTATGGCTACACCTTC.

The chain employs TRBV15 and TRBJ2-3; the D gene is possibly TRBD1 (5 bases). Germline loops: CDR1 LNHNV, CDR2 YYDKDF (reference sequence). The V end was cut by 1 base, the J end by 8 bases, with 10 bases between. CDR3 length: 13 amino acids. In nucleotides, the CDR3 is TGTGCCACCAGCAGAGGGATTCAGGGTACGCAGTATTTT. Translating gives CATSRGIQGTQYF.